This T cell receptor (beta chain) is from a study of T cell responses to AZD1222 COVID-19 vaccine. Study-level information: Second-dose intervals near 4 or 12 weeks were combined. Notes on the study in general: Possibly, clonal diversity was underestimated; donors were largely white British and included more females. The reported proportion of spike-specific TCRs targeting unmutated variant regions was nearly half. The number of AZD1222 recipients seropositive at baseline was only five or six.

Here immunoSEQ multiplex PCR was the method, and the copy in TCRdb shows in-frame clones only, minus some. This sample yields 150,000 or so clones, of which around nine tenths are seen a single time; approximately 17% belongs to the top ten. As concerns this clone: Its target is unknown.

The germline gives CDR1 SGDLS, CDR2 YYNGEE. The CDR3 has 14 residues. The V end lost 3 bases, the J end lost 8 bases, and 12 bases lay between the germline ends. Source: peripheral blood, taken on day 0 of AZD1222 vaccination. The J gene is TRBJ1-6, the V gene TRBV9; maybe TRBD1 (5 bases). The receptor comes from an adult in good health. CDR3 amino acids: CASSDPGGDSPLHF. The CDR3 coding sequence is TGTGCCAGCAGCGACCCGGGGGGGGATTCACCCCTCCACTTT.